This T cell receptor (beta chain) was observed in a study of identical twins. The V end was cut by 7 bases, the J end by 3 bases, with 10 bases between. CDR1 SQVTM and CDR2 ANQGSEA come from the germline V gene. The CDR3 has 11 amino acids. This clonotype has ten or more counts. TCRdb called the 5' RACE reads again in MiXCR, with one record for every CDR3 protein. This table has 650,000 to 750,000 distinct CDR3 sequences, roughly 20% appearing once. The data were also submitted as part of a second study, on T cells expressing NK-cell markers.

The chain recombines TRBV29-1 with TRBJ2-7; TRBD2 is a possible D gene (6 bases). This TCR was sampled from a woman aged 18 to 35 in good health. The sample was PBMCs. The CDR3: CSGGVNYEQYF. The DNA for the CDR3 is TGCAGCGGGGGGGTTAACTACGAGCAGTACTTC.